This passage covers 29 T cell receptor beta chains from one sample sequenced in a study of T cells in Graves' hyperthyroidism and ophthalmopathy. TCR beta CDR3 sequences were amplified from RNA transcripts. HTBI primers were employed in a first-round RT-PCR of the TCR CDR3. TCRdb re-called the multiplex PCR reads through MiXCR, storing one row per CDR3 protein. The sample carries approximately 410,000 distinct CDR3 sequences, 14% to 15% recorded once. Source material: blood. The receptor set was obtained from a man younger than 35 with Graves' ophthalmopathy.

A note on this clonotype: This could be a read error, since a much larger clone is one nucleotide away. The rearrangement joins TRBV29-1 to TRBJ2-1, with unresolved D. There are 11 residues in the CDR3. In germline, CDR1 is SQVTM, CDR2 ANQGSEA. As DNA, the CDR3 is TGCAGCGTTGATAGGTACAATGAGCAGCTCTTC. Protein product: CSVDRYNEQLF.

This clonotype was counted a few times. This sequence joins TRBV4-2 and TRBJ2-1; no clear D. The V end lost 4 bases, the J end lost 5 bases, and 12 bases lay between the germline ends. CDR3 length: 14 amino acids. The V gene's germline CDR1 is LGHNA and CDR2 YNFKEQ. The CDR3 coding sequence is TGTGCCAGCAGCCTCCGCACCCTAGACAATGAGCAGTTCTTC. This translates into CASSLRTLDNEQFF.

This clonotype was observed many times. J is TRBJ2-5 and V is TRBV9; D assignment may be TRBD1 or TRBD2 (5 bases each). V was shortened by 6 bases and J by 5 bases, with 17 bases between the two germline ends. The CDR3 sequence is 14 residues long. The V gene's germline CDR1 is SGDLS and CDR2 YYNGEE. The CDR3 region has the DNA TGTGCCAGCAACGGAGATAGGGGCGGGGAGACCCAGTACTTC. This sequence encodes CASNGDRGGETQYF.

Ten or more counts support this clonotype. The chain uses TRBV7-9 and TRBJ1-2; D is uncertain. This CDR3 contains 12 residues. The germline gives CDR1 SEHNR, CDR2 FQNEAQ (reference sequence). Trimming shortened V by 5 bases and J by 5 bases, and 9 bases separated the two germline ends. This chain's CDR3 is CASSKFDYGYTF. CDR3 nucleotides: TGTGCCAGCAGCAAGTTTGATTATGGCTACACCTTC.

This chain joins TRBV12-3 or TRBV12-4 and TRBJ2-5; 12 bases fit TRBD2. V lost 6 bases and J lost 4; bases outside the gene matches: 12. The CDR3 loop spans 17 amino acids. The CDR3 DNA reads as TGTGCCAGCAGCCTAGCGGGGGGGCCAGTGGGGCGAGAGACCCAGTACTTC. Translating it yields CASSLAGGPVGRETQYF.

This clonotype was detected many times. The chain uses TRBV7-3 and TRBJ2-2; D gene unclear. Germline assignment: CDR1 SGHTA and CDR2 FQGTGA. The CDR3 sequence is 13 residues long. The ends were cut back, 5 bases at V and 4 bases at J, with 8 bases in the middle. The CDR3 DNA follows: TGTGCCAGCAGCCCCGGGCGCACCGGGGAGCTGTTTTTT. It is translated as CASSPGRTGELFF.

In this sample, this clonotype turned up many times. The V and J genes are TRBV4-1 and TRBJ1-1, with TRBD1 identical over 11 bases. Trimming cost V 3 bases and J 11 bases; bases outside gene matches: 5. Germline V lookup: CDR1 MGHRA, CDR2 YSYEKL. The CDR3 is 13 amino acids. This CDR3 is CASSQDRGRGAFF. In DNA form, the CDR3 reads TGCGCCAGCAGCCAGGACAGGGGGCGGGGTGCTTTCTTT.

This clonotype was detected many times. The chain employs TRBV7-2 and TRBJ1-6, with 8 bases identical to TRBD1. Trimming removed 5 bases from V and 11 bases from J; junction bases left unmatched: 5. The V gene's germline CDR1 is SGHTA and CDR2 FQGNSA. This CDR3 is 13 amino acids long. DNA of the CDR3: TGTGCCAGCAGCCTCCAACAGGGGGCACCCCTCCACTTT. It specifies CASSLQQGAPLHF. Filled out from reference TRBV7-2 and TRBJ1-6, the complete variable domain reads GAGVSQSPSNKVTEKGKDVELRCDPISGHTALYWYRQSLGQGLEFLIYFQGNSAPDKSGLPSDRFSAERTGGSVSTLTIQRTQQEDSAVYLCASSLQQGAPLHFGNGTRLTVT.

This clonotype was seen at least ten times. V is TRBV3-1 and J is TRBJ2-5; 10 bases map to TRBD1. This CDR3 contains 14 residues. Germline CDR1 reads LGHDT; CDR2 reads YNNKEL (reference sequence). Trimming cost V 4 bases and J 5 bases; bases outside gene matches: 4. CDR3 DNA sequence: TGTGCCAGCAGCCTGACAGGGGGCGGCGAGACCCAGTACTTC. It yields the protein CASSLTGGGETQYF.

This clonotype has at least ten counts. V usage is TRBV12-3 or TRBV12-4 and J usage is TRBJ2-4; D is unresolved. V lost 5 bases, J lost 2 bases, and 1 base lay in between. This CDR3 has 11 residues. The chain's CDR3 is CASSPKNIQYF. As DNA, the CDR3 is TGTGCCAGCAGTCCCAAAAACATTCAGTACTTC.

This clonotype was detected ten times or more. The rearrangement links TRBV6-2 or TRBV6-3 to TRBJ2-7; D may be TRBD2 (6 bases). Germline CDR1 MNHEY, CDR2 SVGEGT. The CDR3 is 13 amino acids. V lost 4 bases, J lost 5 bases, and 12 bases lay in between. CDR3 sequence: CASSFSGVDEQYF. CDR3 nucleotide sequence: TGTGCCAGCAGTTTCTCGGGGGTGGACGAGCAGTACTTC.

This clonotype was detected many times. This rearrangement joins TRBV11-3 to TRBJ2-2; unclear D gene. This CDR3 has 15 amino acids. Germline V gives CDR1 SGHNT, CDR2 YENEEA. V was shortened by 0 bases and J by 6 bases, with 11 bases between the two germline ends. The CDR3 nucleotides read TGTGCCAGCAGCTTAGATCTTATGGGTCCCGGGGAGCTGTTTTTT. This encodes CASSLDLMGPGELFF.

This clonotype came up many times. The J gene is TRBJ2-1, the V gene TRBV20-1, with TRBD1 identical over 10 bases. Germline V gene data show CDR1 as DFQATT and CDR2 as SNEGSKA (reference sequence). The length of the CDR3 is 14 residues. Germline trimming cut 1 base from V and 8 bases from J; bases unmatched to any gene: 5. The CDR3 DNA is TGCAGTGCTAGAGCAGAGACAGGGGGCTATGAGCAGTTCTTC. Translation: CSARAETGGYEQFF.

The rearrangement uses TRBV5-4 and TRBJ2-7, with D perhaps TRBD2 (6 bases). In germline, CDR1 is SGHNT, CDR2 YYREEE (reference sequence). Trimming took 7 bases from V and 7 from J, leaving 18 bases between them. CDR3 length: 13 amino acids. The CDR3 loop is CASSQGRLREQYF. The CDR3 coding sequence is TGTGCCAGCTCGCAAGGGAGGTTACGGGAGCAGTACTTC.

The table lists this clonotype with a count of one. This chain joins TRBV19 and TRBJ1-1, with unresolved D. V shed 1 base and J shed 1 base, with 10 bases lying between them. CDR3 length: 15 amino acids. Germline V gene data show CDR1 as LNHDA and CDR2 as SQIVND (reference sequence). The chain's CDR3 is CASSIGLGTNTEAFF. CDR3 DNA sequence: TGTGCCAGTAGTATAGGCCTGGGTACGAACACTGAAGCTTTCTTT.

The chain employs TRBV7-9 and TRBJ1-5; TRBD1 matches 8 bases. The ends lost 4 bases at V and 6 bases at J; junction bases unmatched: 8. This CDR3 is 15 amino acids long. Germline V lookup: CDR1 SEHNR, CDR2 FQNEAQ (reference sequence). This CDR3 is CASSSGTGQGQPQHF. Here the CDR3 DNA reads TGTGCCAGCAGCTCTGGGACAGGTCAGGGTCAGCCCCAGCATTTT.

This clonotype showed up many times. The chain carries TRBV20-1 and TRBJ1-2, with D hard to call. Trimming cost V 6 bases and J 1 base, with 9 bases left between them. Germline loops: CDR1 DFQATT, CDR2 SNEGSKA (reference sequence). CDR3 length: 12 residues. The CDR3 reads CSAFRLNYGYTF. Written as DNA, the CDR3 is TGCAGTGCCTTTAGACTTAACTATGGCTACACCTTC.

This clonotype was detected a few times. In DNA, the CDR3 is TGTGCCAGCAGCCATTCTTGGGGTCTACCCAATGAAGCTTTCTTT. This gives the protein CASSHSWGLPNEAFF. The chain has TRBV14 and TRBJ1-1; D is uncertain. The V and J ends lost 3 bases and 7 bases respectively, with 18 bases between them. CDR3 length equals 15 residues. Germline V gene lookup returns CDR1 SGHDN and CDR2 FVKESK.

The chain has TRBV20-1 and TRBJ1-5; D remains ambiguous. Germline CDR1 is DFQATT and CDR2 is SNEGSKA (reference sequence). CDR3 length equals 16 residues. Trimming took 1 base from V and 0 from J, leaving 13 bases between them. As DNA, the CDR3 is TGCAGTGCTAGAGTCCGGGGAATTTATAGCAATCAGCCCCAGCATTTT. It yields the protein CSARVRGIYSNQPQHF.

This clonotype was seen many times. The genes are TRBV5-1 and TRBJ2-1; D may be TRBD2 (6 bases). V lost 5 bases and J 4 bases, leaving 16 bases between the germline ends. Germline CDR1 SGHRS, CDR2 YFSETQ. The CDR3 totals 15 residues. The chain's CDR3 is CASRGVEGRYNEQFF. CDR3 DNA: TGCGCCAGCAGAGGGGTGGAGGGGCGTTACAATGAGCAGTTCTTC.

This clonotype appeared a few times. This chain uses TRBV6-1 with TRBJ1-5, with D possibly being TRBD1 (5 bases). Trimming took off 0 bases at V and 6 bases at J, with 12 bases between the two ends. Germline V lookup: CDR1 MNHNS, CDR2 SASEGT. This CDR3 comprises 15 residues. In nucleotides, the CDR3 is TGTGCCAGCAGTGAAGCGGGGACCACCCCTCAGCCCCAGCATTTT. Translating gives CASSEAGTTPQPQHF.

This clonotype was seen ten or more times. J is TRBJ2-7 and V is TRBV10-3; 9 nucleotides match TRBD1. The CDR3 runs 14 residues. Germline CDR1 reads ENHRY; CDR2 reads SYGVKD. V lost 6 bases to trimming and J lost 3 bases; unmatched junction nucleotides: 6. The CDR3 DNA is TGTGCCATCAGAGCAGACAGGGGGAGCTACGAGCAGTACTTC. Its protein is CAIRADRGSYEQYF.

As regards this clonotype: This clone may be a read error of a much larger clone one base away. This chain uses TRBV6-1 with TRBJ1-1; TRBD1 might be the D (6 bases). The ends were cut back, 10 bases at V and 11 bases at J, with 26 bases in the middle. The CDR3 loop spans 14 amino acids. Germline V gene data show CDR1 as MNHNS and CDR2 as SASEGT. The CDR3 is CANTQNYRESGAFF. CDR3 in DNA: TGTGCCAACACACAAAACTACAGGGAGTCGGGCGCTTTCTTT.

This clonotype showed up many times. The rearrangement joins TRBV18 to TRBJ1-2, with D unclear. The CDR3 covers 13 residues. The V end lost 4 bases, the J end lost 8 bases, and 14 bases lay between the germline ends. Germline CDR1 KGHSH, CDR2 LQKENI. The CDR3 coding sequence is TGTGCCAGCTCACTACCCACACTGGACGGCTACACCTTC. This translates into CASSLPTLDGYTF.

The rearrangement joins TRBV30 to TRBJ1-2, with a possible D match to TRBD1 (6 bases). V shed 5 bases and J shed 3 bases, with 16 bases lying between them. The CDR3 is 14 amino acids. From germline, CDR1 is GTSNPN and CDR2 SVGIG (reference sequence). CDR3 DNA sequence: TGTGCCTGGGCGCCGGTGGGGGGGCACTATGGCTACACCTTC. Amino acids: CAWAPVGGHYGYTF.

The rearrangement joins TRBV20-1 to TRBJ2-3; perhaps D is TRBD1 or TRBD2 (7 bases each). The CDR3 loop spans 14 amino acids. From germline, CDR1 is DFQATT and CDR2 SNEGSKA (reference sequence). V was clipped by 6 bases and J by 1 base, with 14 bases between them. The CDR3 region is CSAGGGAGTDTQYF. CDR3 coding DNA: TGCAGTGCGGGAGGGGGCGCGGGCACAGATACGCAGTATTTT.

V gene TRBV19 combines with J gene TRBJ2-5; tentative D call: TRBD2 (5 bases). The CDR3 runs 16 residues. Germline CDR1 is LNHDA and CDR2 is SQIVND (reference sequence). The V and J ends lost 6 bases and 4 bases respectively, with 21 bases between them. CDR3 nucleotide sequence: TGTGCCAGTAGAGACCTCCTTGAGGGAACGGGAGAGACCCAGTACTTC. This codes for CASRDLLEGTGETQYF.

This clonotype was seen at least ten times. The genes are TRBV20-1 and TRBJ2-7; 8 bases are a match to TRBD2. Germline-derived CDR1 and CDR2 are DFQATT and SNEGSKA (reference sequence). The CDR3 has 13 residues. The V gene end was trimmed by 5 bases and the J gene end by 0 bases; junction bases not matched to a gene: 3. CDR3 coding DNA: TGCAGTGCTTCGGGGGGGAGCTCCTACGAGCAGTACTTC. Its protein is CSASGGSSYEQYF.

This clonotype showed up many times. V gene TRBV15 combines with J gene TRBJ2-4; unclear D gene. The CDR3 loop spans 14 amino acids. Looked up from germline, CDR1 is LNHNV and CDR2 is YYDKDF (reference sequence). Trimming removed 5 bases from V and 2 bases from J, with 10 bases in between. In DNA, the CDR3 is TGTGCCACCAGCGTCAAAGGGCCCAAAAACATTCAGTACTTC. It specifies CATSVKGPKNIQYF.